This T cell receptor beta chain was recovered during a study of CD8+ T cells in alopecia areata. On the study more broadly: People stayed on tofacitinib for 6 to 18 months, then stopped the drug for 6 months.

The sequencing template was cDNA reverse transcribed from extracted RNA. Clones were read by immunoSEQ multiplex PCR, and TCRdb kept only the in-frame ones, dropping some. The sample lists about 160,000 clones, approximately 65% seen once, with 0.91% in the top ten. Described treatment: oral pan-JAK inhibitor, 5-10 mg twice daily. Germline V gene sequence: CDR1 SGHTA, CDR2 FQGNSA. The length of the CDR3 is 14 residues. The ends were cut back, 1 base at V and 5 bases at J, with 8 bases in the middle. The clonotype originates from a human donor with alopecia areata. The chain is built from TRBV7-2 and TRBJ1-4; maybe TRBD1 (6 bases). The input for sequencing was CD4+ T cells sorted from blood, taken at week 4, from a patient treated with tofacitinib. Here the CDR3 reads CASSLGQGNEKLFF. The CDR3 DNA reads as TGTGCCAGCAGCTTAGGGCAGGGGAATGAAAAACTGTTTTTT.